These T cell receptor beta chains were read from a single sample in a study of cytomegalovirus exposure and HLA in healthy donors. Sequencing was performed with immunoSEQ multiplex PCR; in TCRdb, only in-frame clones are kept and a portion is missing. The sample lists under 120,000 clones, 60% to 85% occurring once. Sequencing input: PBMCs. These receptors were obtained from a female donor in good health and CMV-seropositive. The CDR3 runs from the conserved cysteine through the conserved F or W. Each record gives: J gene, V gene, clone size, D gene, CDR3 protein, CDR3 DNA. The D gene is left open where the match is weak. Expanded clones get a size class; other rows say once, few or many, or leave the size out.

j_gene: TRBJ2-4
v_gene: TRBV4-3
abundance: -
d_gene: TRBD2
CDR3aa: CASSRDLGTTSRNIQYF
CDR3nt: TGCGCCAGCAGCCGGGATTTAGGGACTACCAGTCGGAACATTCAGTACTTC

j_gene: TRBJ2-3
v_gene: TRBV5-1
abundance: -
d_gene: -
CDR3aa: CASSLWRETDTQYF
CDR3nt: TGCGCCAGCAGCTTGTGGAGGGAAACAGATACGCAGTATTTT

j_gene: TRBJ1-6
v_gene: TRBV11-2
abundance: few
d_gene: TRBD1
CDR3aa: CASSLAGTGGPSPLHF
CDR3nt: TGTGCCAGCAGCTTAGCGGGGACAGGGGGCCCTTCACCCCTCCACTTT

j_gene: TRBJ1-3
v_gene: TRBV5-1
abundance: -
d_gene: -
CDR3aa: CASSYEGAGNTIYF
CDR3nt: TGCGCCAGCAGCTATGAGGGCGCCGGAAACACCATATATTTT

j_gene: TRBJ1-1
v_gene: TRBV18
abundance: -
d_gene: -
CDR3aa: CASSRVGGGTEAFF
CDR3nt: TGTGCCAGCTCACGGGTCGGAGGAGGAACTGAAGCTTTCTTT

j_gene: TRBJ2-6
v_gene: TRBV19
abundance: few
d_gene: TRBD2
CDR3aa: CASSTASGRVTGANVLTF
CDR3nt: TGTGCCAGTAGTACGGCTAGCGGGAGAGTGACTGGGGCCAACGTCCTGACTTTC

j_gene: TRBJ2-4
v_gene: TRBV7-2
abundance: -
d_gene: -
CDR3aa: CASSLGRGLAKNIQYF
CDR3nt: TGTGCCAGCAGCTTAGGGCGGGGGCTAGCCAAAAACATTCAGTACTTC

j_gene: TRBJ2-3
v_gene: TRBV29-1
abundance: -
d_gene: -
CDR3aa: CSVDGRDSSDTQYF
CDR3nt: TGCAGCGTTGACGGTAGGGACTCCTCAGATACGCAGTATTTT

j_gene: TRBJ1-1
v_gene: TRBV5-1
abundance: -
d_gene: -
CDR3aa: CASSLEAYGVTEAFF
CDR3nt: TGCGCCAGCAGCCTAGAAGCTTACGGGGTTACTGAAGCTTTCTTT

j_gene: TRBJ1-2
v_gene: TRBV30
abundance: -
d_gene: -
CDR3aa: CAHRLYYGYTF
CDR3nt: TGTGCCCACCGACTCTACTATGGCTACACCTTC

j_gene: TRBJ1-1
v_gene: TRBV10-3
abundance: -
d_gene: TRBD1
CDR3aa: CAISQDRVEAFF
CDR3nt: TGTGCCATCAGTCAGGACAGGGTTGAAGCTTTCTTT

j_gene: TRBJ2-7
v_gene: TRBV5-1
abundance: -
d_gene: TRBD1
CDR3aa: CASSLGQGVHEQYF
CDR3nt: TGCGCCAGCAGCTTGGGACAGGGGGTGCACGAGCAGTACTTC

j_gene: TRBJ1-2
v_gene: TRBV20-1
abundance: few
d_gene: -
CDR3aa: CSAYRAGGYTF
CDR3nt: TGCAGTGCTTACAGGGCGGGCGGCTACACCTTC

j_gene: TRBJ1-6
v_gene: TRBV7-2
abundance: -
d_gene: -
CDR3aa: CASSLYIRAGSYNSPLHF
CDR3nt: TGTGCCAGCAGCTTATATATCCGGGCAGGGTCGTATAATTCACCCCTCCACTTT

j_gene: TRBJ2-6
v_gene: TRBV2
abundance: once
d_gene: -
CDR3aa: CASSAEGSAGANVLTF
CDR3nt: TGTGCCAGCAGTGCGGAGGGATCGGCTGGGGCCAACGTCCTGACTTTC

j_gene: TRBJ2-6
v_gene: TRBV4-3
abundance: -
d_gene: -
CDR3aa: CASSQDGRSGANVLTF
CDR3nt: TGCGCCAGCAGCCAAGATGGGCGCTCTGGGGCCAACGTCCTGACTTTC

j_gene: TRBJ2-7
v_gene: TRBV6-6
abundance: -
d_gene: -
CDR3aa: CASSSLRNEQYF
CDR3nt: TGTGCCAGCAGTTCCCTGAGGAACGAGCAGTACTTC

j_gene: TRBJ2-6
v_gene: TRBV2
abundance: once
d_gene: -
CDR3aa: CASSRGSRSGANVLTF
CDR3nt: TGTGCCAGCAGCCGGGGTAGCCGGTCTGGGGCCAACGTCCTGACTTTC

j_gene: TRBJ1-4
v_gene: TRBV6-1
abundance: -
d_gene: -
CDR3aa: CASSFAGRINEKLFF
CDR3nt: TGTGCCAGCAGTTTCGCCGGGAGGATTAATGAAAAACTGTTTTTT

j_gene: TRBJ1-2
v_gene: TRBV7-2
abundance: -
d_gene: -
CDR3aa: CASSLLGGYTF
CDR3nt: TGTGCCAGCAGCTTACTAGGCGGCTACACCTTC

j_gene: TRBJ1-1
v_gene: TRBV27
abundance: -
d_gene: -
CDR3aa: CATSRRENTEAFF
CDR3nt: TGTGCCACCAGCCGCAGGGAGAACACTGAAGCTTTCTTT

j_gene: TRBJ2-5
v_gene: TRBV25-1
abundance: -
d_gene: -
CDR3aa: CASSWGGARETQYF
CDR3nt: TGTGCCAGCTCATGGGGGGGGGCCAGAGAGACCCAGTACTTC

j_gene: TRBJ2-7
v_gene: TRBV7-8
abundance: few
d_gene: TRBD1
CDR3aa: CASSPGTGPYEQYF
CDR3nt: TGTGCCAGCAGCCCAGGGACAGGGCCCTACGAGCAGTACTTC

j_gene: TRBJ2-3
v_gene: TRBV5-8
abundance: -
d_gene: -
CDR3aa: CASSPPARGTQYF
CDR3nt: TGTGCCAGCAGCCCCCCCGCAAGAGGTACGCAGTATTTT

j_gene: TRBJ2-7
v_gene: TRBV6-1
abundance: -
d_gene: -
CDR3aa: CASSEGEVGVAGTGTLYEQYF
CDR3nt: TGTGCCAGCAGTGAAGGAGAAGTGGGGGTCGCGGGGACGGGAACCCTCTACGAGCAGTACTTC

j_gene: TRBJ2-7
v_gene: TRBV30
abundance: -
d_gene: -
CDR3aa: CAWSVRLNEQYF
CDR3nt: TGTGCCTGGAGTGTTCGACTGAACGAGCAGTACTTC

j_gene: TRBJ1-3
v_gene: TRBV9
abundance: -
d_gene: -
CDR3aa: CASSGTGQGTGNTIYF
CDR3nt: TGTGCCAGCAGCGGAACGGGACAAGGGACAGGAAACACCATATATTTT

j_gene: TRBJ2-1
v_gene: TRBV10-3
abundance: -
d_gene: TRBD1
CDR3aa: CAIRFRDSPYNEQFF
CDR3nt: TGTGCCATCAGATTCCGGGACAGTCCCTACAATGAGCAGTTCTTC

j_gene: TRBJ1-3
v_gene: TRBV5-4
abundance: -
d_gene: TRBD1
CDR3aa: CASSFQGARGNTIYF
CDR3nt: TGTGCCAGCAGCTTCCAGGGGGCGCGTGGAAACACCATATATTTT

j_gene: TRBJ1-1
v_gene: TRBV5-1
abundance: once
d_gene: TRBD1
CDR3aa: CASSPGQGNTEAFF
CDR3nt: TGCGCCAGCAGCCCGGGACAGGGGAACACTGAAGCTTTCTTT